This T cell receptor beta chain was identified in a study of blood T cell repertoires in COVID-19. Study-wide background: COVID-19 samples collected from the United States, Italy and Spain covered acute and convalescent phases. Sample material is recorded as cDNA or gDNA derived from T cells, B-cell-depleted T cells, or PBMCs.

Germline V CDR1 and CDR2: LGHNA, YNFKEQ. V was clipped by 1 base and J by 0 bases, with 13 bases between them. This CDR3 has 16 residues. Study processing details: Amplification of reference gene primers provided the estimated nucleated cell counts. Libraries were prepared by immunoSEQ multiplex PCR; TCRdb keeps only in-frame clonotypes and omits some of them. V, J and clone size were drawn from that table, and D and trimming were deduced from the DNA. The sample comprises about 250,000 clones, over 70% of which are singletons, and roughly 9.4% rests with the top ten. This clone was observed many times.

The TCR sequence derives from a man in his forties with active or convalescent COVID-19. The sequencing sample was made of peripheral blood. The chain joins TRBV4-2 to TRBJ2-7; D perhaps matches TRBD2 (6 bases). The DNA for the CDR3 is TGTGCCAGCAGCCAAGGGGATAGCGGCCCCTCCTACGAGCAGTACTTC. As protein: CASSQGDSGPSYEQYF.